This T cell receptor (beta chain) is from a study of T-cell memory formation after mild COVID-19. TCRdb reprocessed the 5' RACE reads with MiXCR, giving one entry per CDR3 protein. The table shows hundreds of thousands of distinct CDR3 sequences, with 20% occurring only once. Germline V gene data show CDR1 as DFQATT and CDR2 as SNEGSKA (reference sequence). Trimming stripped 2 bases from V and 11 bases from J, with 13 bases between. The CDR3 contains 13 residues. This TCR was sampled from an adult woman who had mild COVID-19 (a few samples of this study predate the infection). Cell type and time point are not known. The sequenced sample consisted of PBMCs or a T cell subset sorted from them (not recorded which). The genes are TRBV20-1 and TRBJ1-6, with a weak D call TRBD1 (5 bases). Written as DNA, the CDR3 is TGCAGTGCTAGACAGGGTTTAGTAACACCCCTCCACTTT. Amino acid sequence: CSARQGLVTPLHF.